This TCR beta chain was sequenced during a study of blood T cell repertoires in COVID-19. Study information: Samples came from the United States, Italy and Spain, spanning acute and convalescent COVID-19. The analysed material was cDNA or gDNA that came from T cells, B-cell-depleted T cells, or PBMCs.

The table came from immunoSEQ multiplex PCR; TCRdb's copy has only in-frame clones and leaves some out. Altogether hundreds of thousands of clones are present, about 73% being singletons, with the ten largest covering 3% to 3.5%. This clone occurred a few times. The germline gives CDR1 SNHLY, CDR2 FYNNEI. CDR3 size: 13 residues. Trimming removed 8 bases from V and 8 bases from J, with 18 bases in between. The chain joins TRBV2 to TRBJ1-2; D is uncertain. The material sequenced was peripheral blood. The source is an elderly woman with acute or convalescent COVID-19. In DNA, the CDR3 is TGTGCCAGCGGGGTAAGGGAGACCAGCGGCTACACCTTC. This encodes CASGVRETSGYTF.